This entry concerns a single TCR beta chain. The sample comes from a study of technical replicates of blood from a few donors. The trim removed 8 bases at V and 4 bases at J, leaving 11 bases unmatched. Germline V gives CDR1 MNHEY, CDR2 SMNVEV (reference sequence). The CDR3 loop spans 15 amino acids. Measured with immunoSEQ multiplex PCR; TCRdb has only the in-frame clones, and not every one. The table has over 55,000 clones, around 87% seen once. The chain employs TRBV27 and TRBJ1-5, with 7 bases fitting TRBD1. The TCR comes from a human donor in good health. Some clones in this sample may be carry-over from other donors' samples. The sequenced material came from PBMCs. The CDR3 region has the DNA TGTGCCAGCGGGTTGATCGACAGGGTAAATCAGCCCCAGCATTTT. Residues: CASGLIDRVNQPQHF.